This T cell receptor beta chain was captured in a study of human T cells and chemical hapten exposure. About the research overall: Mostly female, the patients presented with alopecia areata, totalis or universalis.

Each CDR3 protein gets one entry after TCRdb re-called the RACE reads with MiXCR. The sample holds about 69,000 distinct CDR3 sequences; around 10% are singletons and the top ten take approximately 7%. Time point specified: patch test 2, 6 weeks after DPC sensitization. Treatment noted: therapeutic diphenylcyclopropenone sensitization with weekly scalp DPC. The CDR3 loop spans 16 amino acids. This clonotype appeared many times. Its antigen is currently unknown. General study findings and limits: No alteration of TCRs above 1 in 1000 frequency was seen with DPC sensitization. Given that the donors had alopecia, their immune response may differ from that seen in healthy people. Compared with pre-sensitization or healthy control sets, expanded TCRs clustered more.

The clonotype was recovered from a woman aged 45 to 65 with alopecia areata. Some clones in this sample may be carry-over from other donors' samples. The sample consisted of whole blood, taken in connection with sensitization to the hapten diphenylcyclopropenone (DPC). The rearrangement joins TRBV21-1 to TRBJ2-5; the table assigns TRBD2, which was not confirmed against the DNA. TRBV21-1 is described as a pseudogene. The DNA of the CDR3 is TGTGCCAGCAGCAAAAAGCGGGTGAAAGATCAAGAGACCCAGTACTTC. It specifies CASSKKRVKDQETQYF.